A selection of T cell receptor beta chains follows, all from one sample in a study of molecular identifiers for immune sequencing clone quantification. TCRdb ran MiXCR on the PCR reads and lists one entry per CDR3 protein. In the table there are hundreds of thousands of distinct CDR3 sequences, 25% of which are singletons. Sequenced: naive CD8+ T cells from blood, with Jurkat cell RNA spiked in. These TCRs come from a human donor in good health. Some libraries in this study had Jurkat cell RNA spiked in. Both conserved end residues are part of each CDR3. The D gene is left open where the match is weak. Some rows mark clone size as missing; the rest say once, few, many or name a class of expanded clone.

D	V	J	size	DNA	CDR3
NA	TRBV7-7	TRBJ2-5	few	TGTGCTAGCAGCTTATCGGGGATCCCATACCAAGAGACCCAGTACTTC	CASSLSGIPYQETQYF
NA	TRBV20-1	TRBJ2-2	NA	TGCAGTGCTAGAGATTACAGCTCCGGGGAGCTGTGTTTT	CSARDYSSGELCF
TRBD1	TRBV9	TRBJ1-5	many	TGTGCCAGCAGCGTCGGGACAGATGATCAGCCCCAGCATTTT	CASSVGTDDQPQHF
TRBD1	TRBV5-1	TRBJ2-3	many	TGCGCCAGCAGCTTCGGACAGGGGACTAGCACAGATACGCAGTATTTT	CASSFGQGTSTDTQYF
NA	TRBV6-5	TRBJ1-1	many	TGTGCCAGCAGCCCACCCGGCCAGAACACTGAAGCTTTCTTT	CASSPPGQNTEAFF
TRBD1	TRBV19	TRBJ1-6	NA	TGTGCCAGTAGTTTCGGACAGGGCCCTAATTCACCCCTCCACTTT	CASSFGQGPNSPLHF
NA	TRBV28	TRBJ2-7	few	TGTGCCAGCAGTTTATTTACAGGGTCCTCGTACGAGCAGTACTTC	CASSLFTGSSYEQYF
TRBD1	TRBV7-9	TRBJ1-2	NA	TGTGCCAGCGGCTCCGGGACAGCTTATAACTATGGCTACACCTTC	CASGSGTAYNYGYTF
NA	TRBV10-1	TRBJ2-3	NA	TGCGCCAGCAGTGAGTGGGGGGCCTCTTCAGATACGCAGTATTTT	CASSEWGASSDTQYF
TRBD1	TRBV7-3	TRBJ2-1	few	TGTGCCAGCAGCTTAGGGGACAGTCACTACAATGAGCAGTTCTTC	CASSLGDSHYNEQFF
NA	TRBV7-9	TRBJ1-5	many	TGTGCCAGCAGCGCGTGGGACAGCAATCAGCCCCAGCATTTT	CASSAWDSNQPQHF
TRBD2	TRBV19	TRBJ2-7	NA	TGTGCCAGTAGTATTTCTAGCGGGGTTACCTACGAGCAGTACTTC	CASSISSGVTYEQYF
TRBD1	TRBV4-3	TRBJ2-7	NA	TGCGCCAGCAGCCAAGCTAGGACAGGGGAGTTCGAGCAGTACTTC	CASSQARTGEFEQYF
NA	TRBV24-1	TRBJ2-5	many	TGTGCCACCAGTGACCGCCGATCGGTGCAAGAGACCCAGTACTTC	CATSDRRSVQETQYF
NA	TRBV11-2	TRBJ2-6	many	TGTGCCAGCAGCTTCTATCCTGGGGCCAACGTCCTGACTTTC	CASSFYPGANVLTF
NA	TRBV29-1	TRBJ2-7	NA	TGCAGCGTTGAATCCCCTAGCTCCTACGAGCGGTACTTC	CSVESPSSYERYF
NA	TRBV19	TRBJ2-6	NA	TGTGCCAGTAGTATTGTGGGAAATGGGGCCAACGTCCTGACTTTC	CASSIVGNGANVLTF
TRBD1	TRBV27	TRBJ2-7	few	TGTGCCAGCGGGACCATGACAGGGTCCGACGAGCAGTACTTC	CASGTMTGSDEQYF
NA	TRBV30	TRBJ2-2	many	TGTGCCCACAAGACAGGTTGGACCGGGGAGCTGTTTTTT	CAHKTGWTGELFF
NA	TRBV5-6	TRBJ1-1	many	TGTGCCAGCAGCTTGGTAGATGGGGGCATACACGGGAACACTGAAGCTTTCTTT	CASSLVDGGIHGNTEAFF
NA	TRBV5-6	TRBJ1-3	many	TGTGCCAGCAGCTCCCAACAGGTGAACTCTGGAAACACCATATATTTT	CASSSQQVNSGNTIYF
NA	TRBV3-1	TRBJ2-6	many	TGTGCCAGCACAGACTTCTCTGGGGCCAACGTCCTGACTTTC	CASTDFSGANVLTF
TRBD2	TRBV3-1	TRBJ2-7	few	TGTGCCAGCAGCCAAAAGGGACTAGCGGGACCCTTTGGGGAGCAGTACTTC	CASSQKGLAGPFGEQYF
NA	TRBV11-2	TRBJ2-7	NA	TGTGCCAGCATGGGGGTGGAGCAGTACTTC	CASMGVEQYF
NA	TRBV5-4	TRBJ2-2	many	TGTGCCAGCAGCTTGGTCGCCAACCGGGACACCGGGGAGCTGTTTTTT	CASSLVANRDTGELFF
TRBD1	TRBV24-1	TRBJ2-1	few	TGTGCCACCAGTGGTGGGACAGCGACTTACAATGAGCAGTTCTTC	CATSGGTATYNEQFF
TRBD2	TRBV7-9	TRBJ2-3	many	TGTGCCAGCAGCTTCCCGACTAGCGGGAGTGTGGATACGCAGTATTTT	CASSFPTSGSVDTQYF
NA	TRBV7-6	TRBJ1-2	few	TGTGCCAGCGGTGGGGGGCATCTGGGCTACACCTTC	CASGGGHLGYTF
NA	TRBV19	TRBJ2-1	many	TGTGCCAGTAGTATAGTTGGGTACAATGAGCAGTTCTTC	CASSIVGYNEQFF
NA	TRBV19	TRBJ2-1	few	TGTGCCAGTACTACGGGGGGCAATGCGCAGTTCTTC	CASTTGGNAQFF
TRBD1	TRBV9	TRBJ2-7	many	TGTGCCAGCAGCGTAGGGGGACAGGTTGGGCACGAGCAGTACTTC	CASSVGGQVGHEQYF
NA	TRBV2	TRBJ1-1	NA	TGTGCCAGCAGTGAGATGCGAAATGAAGCTTTCTTT	CASSEMRNEAFF
NA	TRBV5-4	TRBJ1-1	many	TGTGCCAGCAGCGGAGCAGGGGAAGGCACTGAAGCTTTCTTT	CASSGAGEGTEAFF
TRBD2	TRBV7-6	TRBJ2-3	many	TGTGCCAGCAGTCTAGCGGCTACCAGAGCCACAGATACGCAGTATTTT	CASSLAATRATDTQYF
NA	TRBV6-5	TRBJ2-3	many	TGTGCCAGCAGTTACTCGATCACAGGGCTGGCAGATACGCAGTATTTT	CASSYSITGLADTQYF
TRBD1	TRBV6-6	TRBJ2-6	many	TGTGCCATTCCAATGACAGGGTACTCTGGGGCCAACGTCCTGACTTTC	CAIPMTGYSGANVLTF
NA	TRBV6-2/TRBV6-3	TRBJ2-1	few	TGTGCCAGCAGTTATTTGAGGACAGACAATGAGCAGTTCTTC	CASSYLRTDNEQFF
NA	TRBV19	TRBJ1-6	NA	TGTGCCAGTAGCCCGACAGTCCGTCCACCCCTCCACTTT	CASSPTVRPPLHF
NA	TRBV27	TRBJ1-1	many	TGTGCCAGCAGTCCCCAGACAGGGAACACTGAAGCTTTCTTT	CASSPQTGNTEAFF
NA	TRBV9	TRBJ2-5	NA	TGTGCCAGCAGCGCGGGGGACGCCGGGGAAGAGACCCAGCACTTC	CASSAGDAGEETQHF
TRBD1	TRBV7-9	TRBJ1-3	NA	TGTGCCAGCAGCCCCTGGGACAGTGGGATGACTGGAAACACCATATATTTT	CASSPWDSGMTGNTIYF
TRBD2	TRBV11-2	TRBJ2-3	many	TGTGCCAGCAGCTTAGTATACGGACTAGCGGGTAGCACAGATACGCAGTATTTT	CASSLVYGLAGSTDTQYF
NA	TRBV12-3/TRBV12-4	TRBJ2-1	NA	TGTGCCAGCAGTTCGTTATCACTAGATTCCAATGAGCAGTTCTTC	CASSSLSLDSNEQFF
TRBD2	TRBV5-1	TRBJ2-2	few	TGCGCCAGCACCCCCACTAGCGGGAGAGACACCGGGGAGCTGTTTTTT	CASTPTSGRDTGELFF
TRBD2	TRBV25-1	TRBJ2-1	many	TGTGCCAGCAGTGGGGAGGGCTCCTACAATGAGCAGTTCTTC	CASSGEGSYNEQFF
NA	TRBV7-9	TRBJ1-4	NA	TGTGCCAGCAGTGGAAACGCGGAGGGAGCTAATGAAAAACTGTTTTTT	CASSGNAEGANEKLFF
NA	TRBV6-5	TRBJ2-1	NA	TGTGCCAGCAGTTACCTCCACGGTGGGAGCGGCCAGTTCTTC	CASSYLHGGSGQFF
TRBD1	TRBV14	TRBJ1-1	few	TGTGCCAGCAGCCGTACGACAGGGACGAGCACTGAAGCTTTCTTT	CASSRTTGTSTEAFF
TRBD1	TRBV12-3/TRBV12-4	TRBJ2-1	few	TGTGCCAGCAGTTTACCGGGACAGAGCTTTAATGAGCAGTTCTTC	CASSLPGQSFNEQFF
TRBD1	TRBV15	TRBJ1-2	few	TGTGCCACCAGCAGAGATATCGGGACAGGGTCTGGAGATGGCTACACCTTC	CATSRDIGTGSGDGYTF
TRBD2	TRBV20-1	TRBJ2-1	NA	TGCAGTGCTAGGACAGCCGCGGGAGATAGGGGCAATGAGCAGTTCTTC	CSARTAAGDRGNEQFF
TRBD1	TRBV5-1	TRBJ2-7	few	TGCGCCAGCAGCTTGAAGGACACAGGGGGCCTGACCGACGAGCAGTACTTC	CASSLKDTGGLTDEQYF
NA	TRBV20-1	TRBJ2-7	few	TGCAGTGCTAGAGAGCGGTCCCCCTACGAGCAGTACTTC	CSARERSPYEQYF
TRBD1	TRBV6-2/TRBV6-3	TRBJ2-7	few	TGTGCCAGCAGTTCGGGACAGCGAACCTACGAGCAGTACTTC	CASSSGQRTYEQYF